The 14 T cell receptor beta chains below were found in one sample sequenced in a study of T cells during gluten challenge in celiac disease. Multiplexed primers for every TRA and TRB V gene were used across three nested PCRs per cell. TCRdb used MiXCR to reprocess the single-cell sequencing reads, holding one entry per CDR3 protein. The data contain around 150 distinct CDR3 sequences, about 50% of them singletons. The input for sequencing was gluten-specific CD4+ T cells sorted from the duodenum using tetramers, taken at baseline or on day 14 of gluten challenge (not recorded which). The source is a female donor with celiac disease.

The chain recombines TRBV29-1 with TRBJ2-3; TRBD2 aligns across 12 bases. With V trimmed by 7 bases and J by 3 bases, 5 bases remained unmatched. The CDR3 extends over 14 amino acids. The germline V gene has CDR1 SQVTM and CDR2 ANQGSEA. The CDR3 nucleotides read TGCAGCGCCTACGGACTAGCGGGAACAGATACGCAGTATTTT. Its translation is CSAYGLAGTDTQYF.

V is TRBV12-3 or TRBV12-4 and J is TRBJ2-7, with 13 bases lining up with TRBD2. The CDR3 is 14 residues long. The V gene end was trimmed by 7 bases and the J gene end by 6 bases; junction bases not matched to a gene: 6. The CDR3 DNA follows: TGTGCCAGCACCGGACTAGCGGGGGATACCGAGCAGTACTTC. The encoded protein is CASTGLAGDTEQYF.

Sample share makes this clonotype hyperexpanded. This chain connects TRBV7-2 to TRBJ1-3; 11 nucleotides line up with TRBD1. Germline values: CDR1 SGHTA, CDR2 FQGNSA. CDR3 length: 16 amino acids. V dropped 4 bases and J dropped 8; count of bases not matched to a gene: 10. The chain's CDR3 is CASSSTGQGVFHTIYF. In nucleotides, the CDR3 is TGTGCCAGCAGCTCGACGGGACAGGGGGTTTTCCACACCATATATTTT.

The chain is built from TRBV7-6 and TRBJ2-2, with D perhaps matching TRBD2 (6 bases). This CDR3 spans 15 amino acids. V lost 5 bases, J lost 3 bases, and 13 bases lay in between. CDR1 is SGHVS, CDR2 FNYEAQ, per germline. In DNA form, the CDR3 reads TGTGCCAGCAGCCGCGGGACTTGGGACACCGGGGAGCTGTTTTTT. Its translation is CASSRGTWDTGELFF.

The rearrangement joins TRBV12-3 or TRBV12-4 to TRBJ2-1; no definite D call. The V gene lost 3 bases and the J gene lost 8 bases, with 11 bases spanning the gap. This CDR3 is 13 amino acids long. The CDR3 DNA sequence: TGTGCCAGCAGTTTGACGGCTCAGGATGAGCAGTTCTTC. Translated: CASSLTAQDEQFF.

By share, this clonotype ranks as large. The chain couples TRBV19 to TRBJ2-3; TRBD1 aligns across 7 bases. V shed 7 bases, J shed 2 bases, and the junction held 9 bases outside the gene matches. Germline-derived CDR1 and CDR2 are LNHDA and SQIVND (reference sequence). The CDR3 sequence is 15 residues long. CDR3 DNA sequence: TGTGCCAGTACCTCCCTGGGACAGAACACAGATACGCAGTATTTT. Translated: CASTSLGQNTDTQYF.

The chain joins TRBV24-1 to TRBJ1-2; D is unresolved. From germline, CDR1 is KGHDR and CDR2 SFDVKD. V was clipped by 1 base and J by 1 base, with 6 bases between them. The CDR3 spans 14 residues. Written as DNA, the CDR3 is TGTGCCACCAGTGATTTTCAGCTTAACTATGGCTACACCTTC. Encoded protein: CATSDFQLNYGYTF.

This clonotype is hyperexpanded. The chain links TRBV6-2 or TRBV6-3 to TRBJ2-7, with D perhaps given as TRBD1 or TRBD2 (5 bases each). The V end lost 11 bases, the J end lost 7 bases, and 18 bases lay between the germline ends. Germline V gene lookup returns CDR1 MNHEY and CDR2 SVGEGT. This CDR3 has 12 residues. DNA for the CDR3: TGTGCCTCTAACGGGGCCCTGGGAGAGCAGTACTTC. It is translated as CASNGALGEQYF.

This chain connects TRBV20-1 to TRBJ1-2, with D perhaps matching TRBD1 (6 bases). The CDR3 consists of 13 residues. The ends were cut back, 3 bases at V and 4 bases at J, with 12 bases in the middle. Germline loops: CDR1 DFQATT, CDR2 SNEGSKA (reference sequence). Written as DNA, the CDR3 is TGCAGTGCTAGCCTACAGGGAAGCTATGGCTACACCTTC. This sequence encodes CSASLQGSYGYTF.

V usage is TRBV20-1 and J usage is TRBJ2-3, with D hard to call. Germline loops: CDR1 DFQATT, CDR2 SNEGSKA (reference sequence). The ends were cut back, 4 bases at V and 3 bases at J, with 14 bases in the middle. This CDR3 is built from 14 residues. The CDR3 DNA is TGCAGTGCTATAGTGGGTTTTGGGACAGATACGCAGTATTTT. It is translated as CSAIVGFGTDTQYF.

This clonotype rates as hyperexpanded (1% or more). The rearrangement uses TRBV20-1 and TRBJ2-5; 12 positions agree with TRBD2. CDR1 DFQATT and CDR2 SNEGSKA come from the germline V gene (reference sequence). The CDR3 is 15 residues long. The junction had 5 bases not matched to a gene; V was cut back by 4 bases and J by 2 bases. The CDR3: CSANSLAGGQETQYF. The CDR3 DNA is TGCAGTGCTAACTCACTAGCGGGGGGACAAGAGACCCAGTACTTC.

In its sample, this clonotype was seen a few times. The chain links TRBV7-3 to TRBJ2-5; 9 bases line up with TRBD1. This CDR3 contains 13 residues. J was trimmed by 5 bases and V by 5 bases; bases with no gene match: 3. Looked up from germline, CDR1 is SGHTA and CDR2 is FQGTGA. The CDR3 loop is CASSVGQGETQYF. The CDR3 coding sequence is TGTGCCAGCAGCGTCGGACAGGGGGAGACCCAGTACTTC. The full variable domain, completed using reference TRBV7-3 and TRBJ2-5, is GAGVSQTPSNKVTEKGKYVELRCDPISGHTALYWYRQSLGQGPEFLIYFQGTGAADDSGLPNDRFFAVRPEGSVSTLKIQRTERGDSAVYLCASSVGQGETQYFGPGTRLLVL.

The chain joins TRBV7-2 to TRBJ1-1, with 9 bases aligning to TRBD1. Germline V gene lookup returns CDR1 SGHTA and CDR2 FQGNSA. J lost 4 bases, V lost 5 bases, and 8 bases had no gene match. CDR3 size: 15 residues. CDR3 in DNA: TGTGCCAGCAGCAATTGGGGACAGGGTGGCACTGAAGCTTTCTTT. It encodes CASSNWGQGGTEAFF. The full variable domain, with the rest looked up from reference TRBV7-2 and TRBJ1-1, is GAGVSQSPSNKVTEKGKDVELRCDPISGHTALYWYRQSLGQGLEFLIYFQGNSAPDKSGLPSDRFSAERTGGSVSTLTIQRTQQEDSAVYLCASSNWGQGGTEAFFGQGTRLTVV.

The J gene is TRBJ2-7, the V gene TRBV4-2; the D call may be TRBD1 or TRBD2 (7 bases each). CDR3 length equals 13 residues. Trimming stripped 4 bases from V and 7 bases from J, with 14 bases between. Germline CDR1 reads LGHNA; CDR2 reads YNFKEQ. The CDR3 sequence is CASSPYRGGEQYF. DNA for the CDR3: TGTGCCAGCAGCCCGTACAGGGGAGGGGAGCAGTACTTC.